This is a list of T cell receptor beta chains from one sample in a study of blood T cell repertoires in COVID-19. Here immunoSEQ multiplex PCR was the method, and the copy in TCRdb shows in-frame clones only, minus some. The table includes some 350,000 clones, over 80% detected once. Sequencing used peripheral blood. These receptors all come from a woman in her forties or fifties with COVID-19, enrolled during active disease. CDR3s leave out the opening cysteine and the closing phenylalanine or tryptophan. D genes are given only for firm matches.

v_gene	d_gene	j_gene	CDR3aa
TRBV7-2	.	TRBJ1-2	ASSLARSTGGGYT
TRBV12-3/TRBV12-4	.	TRBJ2-7	ASTVGLLYEQY
TRBV19	.	TRBJ1-3	ASIQASSGNTIY
TRBV5-4	.	TRBJ1-1	ASSLESRTEAF
TRBV20-1	.	TRBJ1-1	SASRGNTEAF
TRBV3-1/TRBV3-2	.	TRBJ1-5	ASSQDTAQPQH
TRBV10-1	.	TRBJ1-1	ASSRRENTEAF
TRBV11-2	TRBD1	TRBJ1-6	ASSRGQFNSPLH
TRBV7-2	TRBD1	TRBJ1-1	ASARDSNTEAF
TRBV18	TRBD1	TRBJ1-2	ASSPGQGVLYGYT
TRBV10-3	.	TRBJ1-1	AISGGRNTEAF
TRBV5-1	TRBD1	TRBJ1-1	ASSRDRGLNTEAF
TRBV28	TRBD1	TRBJ1-2	ASSPSGQGIGGYT
TRBV3-1/TRBV3-2	TRBD1	TRBJ1-2	ASSQGDRGNYGYT
TRBV7-9	.	TRBJ1-1	ASSRAGASGTEAF
TRBV24-1	TRBD2	TRBJ2-1	ATSVAGGENNEQF
TRBV12-5	TRBD2	TRBJ2-3	ASGFGAGGLHTQY
TRBV12-5	TRBD2	TRBJ2-3	ASGPSNHPWGGRMTDTQY
TRBV4-1	.	TRBJ2-6	ASSQSRSSGANVLT
TRBV15	.	TRBJ2-2	ATRRRQTGELF
TRBV30	TRBD1	TRBJ1-3	AWDTGQPISGNTIY
TRBV27	TRBD1	TRBJ2-3	ASSLTGVRDTQY
TRBV5-1	TRBD1	TRBJ2-3	ASSFGSGGRGTDTQY
TRBV19	TRBD1	TRBJ1-2	ASSFTGTGIYGYT
TRBV29-1	TRBD2	TRBJ2-7	SVQGLANEQY
TRBV10-2	TRBD1	TRBJ1-1	ASLTTGADTEAF
TRBV18	.	TRBJ1-2	ASSPTGGQDGYT
TRBV7-8	TRBD1	TRBJ1-5	ASSLETLYRGRNQPQH
TRBV5-1	.	TRBJ1-1	ASSLGKQGSTEAF
TRBV6-4	TRBD1	TRBJ1-2	ASSDHYYRDRTNYGYT
TRBV19	TRBD1	TRBJ1-2	ASSIVPDRGNYGYT
TRBV15	.	TRBJ1-1	ATSRDEGGRALTEAF
TRBV19	.	TRBJ2-7	ASSIWRGDEQY
TRBV6-1	.	TRBJ2-3	ASSEPRQGTDTQY
TRBV30	.	TRBJ2-7	AWIRSAYEQY
TRBV5-6	TRBD2	TRBJ2-3	ASSLDSGLAATRSQY
TRBV11-2	.	TRBJ2-2	ASSLLPGNTGELF
TRBV19	.	TRBJ1-2	ASSPRESNYGYT
TRBV18	TRBD2	TRBJ2-1	ASSGTSGLDEQF
TRBV9	TRBD2	TRBJ2-1	ASSVATRRTSGVWGYNEQF
TRBV19	TRBD2	TRBJ2-5	ASSILAGGRGTQY
TRBV4-1	TRBD1	TRBJ1-5	ASSQAGIQGSWPQH
TRBV12-3/TRBV12-4	TRBD1	TRBJ2-3	ASRGTGTDTQY
TRBV7-3	TRBD1	TRBJ2-1	ASSSRQGHLDNEQF
TRBV7-2	.	TRBJ1-2	ASSFRTAHGYT
TRBV4-2	.	TRBJ2-1	ASSHSSGSYNEQF
TRBV14	.	TRBJ1-5	ASSQDAVGQPQH
TRBV13	TRBD1	TRBJ2-7	ASGDRGAVDEQY
TRBV12-5	TRBD1	TRBJ1-6	ASATGQAGNSPLH
TRBV5-1	TRBD1	TRBJ1-2	ASSIQGDGYT
TRBV2	.	TRBJ1-2	ASSPQGSNYGYT